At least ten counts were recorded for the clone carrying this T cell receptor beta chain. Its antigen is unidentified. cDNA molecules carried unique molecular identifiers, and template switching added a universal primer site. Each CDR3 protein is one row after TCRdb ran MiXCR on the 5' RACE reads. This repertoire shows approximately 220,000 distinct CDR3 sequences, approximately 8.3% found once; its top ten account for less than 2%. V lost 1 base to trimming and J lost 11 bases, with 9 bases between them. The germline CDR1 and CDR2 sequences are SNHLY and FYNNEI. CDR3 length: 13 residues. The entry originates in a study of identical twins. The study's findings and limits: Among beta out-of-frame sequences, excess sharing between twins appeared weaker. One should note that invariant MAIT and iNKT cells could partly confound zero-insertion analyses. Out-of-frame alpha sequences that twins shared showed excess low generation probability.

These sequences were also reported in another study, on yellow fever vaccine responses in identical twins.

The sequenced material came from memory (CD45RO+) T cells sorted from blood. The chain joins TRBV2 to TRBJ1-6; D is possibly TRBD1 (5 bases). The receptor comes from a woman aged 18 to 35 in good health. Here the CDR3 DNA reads TGTGCCAGCAGTGAAGACAGGAAAGCACCCCTCCACTTT. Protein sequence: CASSEDRKAPLHF.